These 12 T cell receptor beta chains came from one sample sequenced in a study of blood T cell repertoires in COVID-19. Clones were read by immunoSEQ multiplex PCR, and TCRdb kept only the in-frame ones, dropping some. The sample has under 300,000 clones; 75% to 90% are singletons. Sequences were obtained from peripheral blood. All receptors come from a woman in her fifties or sixties with active or convalescent COVID-19.

This chain uses TRBV10-3 with TRBJ2-1; the match to TRBD2 covers 8 bases. Trimming removed 4 bases from V and 5 bases from J; junction bases left unmatched: 10. CDR1 ENHRY and CDR2 SYGVKD come from the germline V gene. The length of the CDR3 is 16 residues. In nucleotides, the CDR3 is TGTGCCATCAGTGTAAGTGTGACTAGCGCTAACAATGAGCAGTTCTTC. This translates into CAISVSVTSANNEQFF.

V usage is TRBV2 and J usage is TRBJ1-6, with unresolved D. The CDR3 is made up of 14 amino acids. V lost 6 bases, J lost 3 bases, and 9 bases lay in between. Germline CDR1 SNHLY, CDR2 FYNNEI. The CDR3 nucleotides are TGTGCCAGCAGAAACAGCGGCTATAATTCACCCCTCCACTTT. It codes for CASRNSGYNSPLHF.

In this sample, this clone turned up a few times. This chain connects TRBV5-1 to TRBJ2-1; 12 bases agree with TRBD2. CDR1 SGHRS and CDR2 YFSETQ come from the germline V gene. The V and J ends lost 4 bases and 8 bases, in that order; junction bases with no gene match: 10. The CDR3 consists of 16 residues. The CDR3 nucleotides are TGCGCCAGCAGCCCGCGGACTAGCGGGGTTCTATATGAGCAGTTCTTC. The encoded protein is CASSPRTSGVLYEQFF.

This sequence joins TRBV21-1 and TRBJ1-5; TRBD1, as called in the table, went unchecked against the DNA. TRBV21-1 has pseudogene status. This CDR3 comprises 21 residues. The CDR3 sequence: CASSKAPLPAGDRLNNQPQHF. The CDR3 DNA follows: TGTGCCAGCAGCAAAGCCCCGCTTCCTGCAGGGGACAGACTAAACAATCAGCCCCAGCATTTT.

This clone has more than one count but fewer than ten. The chain links TRBV27 to TRBJ2-1; TRBD1 agrees at 8 bases. The CDR3 is 16 residues long. Germline V gives CDR1 MNHEY, CDR2 SMNVEV (reference sequence). J gave up 3 bases and V 4 bases, and 8 bases lay outside the gene matches. The CDR3 loop is CASSSPGDRYYNEQFF. The CDR3 DNA follows: TGTGCCAGCAGTTCCCCGGGGGACAGGTACTACAATGAGCAGTTCTTC.

To note about this clone: Other DNA sequences in this sample translate to the same CDR3. The chain employs TRBV27 and TRBJ2-1, with TRBD2 as a possible D gene (6 bases). Trimming removed 3 bases from V and 5 bases from J, with 8 bases in between. This CDR3 contains 13 residues. Germline V lookup: CDR1 MNHEY, CDR2 SMNVEV (reference sequence). The CDR3 loop reads CASSLGGDNEQFF. The CDR3 region has the DNA TGTGCCAGCAGTTTGGGGGGAGACAATGAGCAGTTCTTC.

The rearrangement links TRBV6-6 to TRBJ1-1, with a weak D call TRBD1 (5 bases). Trimming stripped 8 bases from V and 4 bases from J, with 20 bases between. The CDR3 is made up of 15 amino acids. Germline CDR1 MNHNY, CDR2 SVGAGI (reference sequence). CDR3 region: CASALETGGRTEAFF. In DNA, the CDR3 is TGTGCCAGCGCACTCGAAACCGGGGGACGCACTGAAGCTTTCTTT.

The rearrangement joins TRBV27 to TRBJ2-5, with TRBD2 matching over 11 bases. Germline CDR1 reads MNHEY; CDR2 reads SMNVEV (reference sequence). The CDR3 loop spans 15 amino acids. With V trimmed by 5 bases and J by 4 bases, 6 bases remained unmatched. This chain's CDR3 is CASSPVAGGRETQYF. The CDR3, as DNA: TGTGCCAGCAGTCCCGTAGCGGGGGGGCGAGAGACCCAGTACTTC.

The chain is built from TRBV11-2 and TRBJ1-6; weak D call: TRBD1 (5 bases). CDR3 size: 15 residues. Looked up from germline, CDR1 is SGHAT and CDR2 is FQNNGV. V lost 1 base to trimming and J lost 8 bases, with 12 bases between them. CDR3 coding DNA: TGTGCCAGCAGCTTAGTAGGGGCCGGCTATTCACCCCTCCACTTT. It is translated as CASSLVGAGYSPLHF.

This chain joins TRBV5-1 and TRBJ1-5, with D unclear. CDR1 and CDR2 from the germline V gene are SGHRS and YFSETQ. Trimming shortened V by 2 bases and J by 5 bases, and 8 bases separated the two germline ends. This CDR3 region has 13 residues. This chain's CDR3 is CASSFDGDQPQHF. In nucleotides, the CDR3 is TGCGCCAGCAGCTTCGACGGGGATCAGCCCCAGCATTTT.

This chain uses TRBV2 with TRBJ1-1, with D tentatively TRBD1 (6 bases). Germline assignment: CDR1 SNHLY and CDR2 FYNNEI. V was shortened by 8 bases and J by 4 bases, with 17 bases between the two germline ends. The CDR3 runs 14 residues. CDR3 bases: TGTGCCAGCCTACTACAGGGTGCGAGCACTGAAGCTTTCTTT. It codes for CASLLQGASTEAFF. Based on the CDR3 plus reference TRBV2 and TRBJ1-1, the full variable domain is EPEVTQTPSHQVTQMGQEVILRCVPISNHLYFYWYRQILGQKVEFLVSFYNNEISEKSEIFDDQFSVERPDGSNFTLKIRSTKLEDSAMYFCASLLQGASTEAFFGQGTRLTVV.

The chain links TRBV24-1 to TRBJ2-3; TRBD2 matches at 11 bases. Trimming at V came to 5 bases and at J to 1 base, leaving 1 base not matched to a gene. From germline, CDR1 is KGHDR and CDR2 SFDVKD. CDR3 length equals 15 residues. CDR3 nucleotides: TGTGCCACCAGTGCGACTAGCGGGGGCACAGATACGCAGTATTTT. Protein product: CATSATSGGTDTQYF.